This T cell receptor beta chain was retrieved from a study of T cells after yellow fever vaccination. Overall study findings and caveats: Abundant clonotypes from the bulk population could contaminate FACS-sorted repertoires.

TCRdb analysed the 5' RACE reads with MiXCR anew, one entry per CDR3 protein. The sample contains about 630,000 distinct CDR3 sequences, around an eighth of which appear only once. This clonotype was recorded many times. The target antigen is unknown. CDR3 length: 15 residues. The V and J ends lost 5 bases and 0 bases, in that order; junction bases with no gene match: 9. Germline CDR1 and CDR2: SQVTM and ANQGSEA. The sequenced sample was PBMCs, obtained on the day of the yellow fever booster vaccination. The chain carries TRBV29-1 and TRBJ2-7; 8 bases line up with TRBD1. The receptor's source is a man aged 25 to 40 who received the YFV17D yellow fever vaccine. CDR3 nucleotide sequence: TGCAGCGTTAAAACGGGACAGGCGAGCTCCTACGAGCAGTACTTC. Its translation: CSVKTGQASSYEQYF.